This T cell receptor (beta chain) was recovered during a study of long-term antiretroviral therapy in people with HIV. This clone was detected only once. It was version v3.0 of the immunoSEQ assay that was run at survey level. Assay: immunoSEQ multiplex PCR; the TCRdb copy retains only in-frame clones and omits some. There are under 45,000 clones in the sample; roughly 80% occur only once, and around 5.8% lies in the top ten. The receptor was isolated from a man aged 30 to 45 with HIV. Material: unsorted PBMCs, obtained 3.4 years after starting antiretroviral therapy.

CDR3 amino acids: CASSTGVVYEQYF. The DNA for the CDR3 is TGTGCCAGCAGTACAGGGGTGGTCTACGAGCAGTACTTC. V usage is TRBV6-4 and J usage is TRBJ2-7; 7 bases agree with TRBD1. This CDR3 region has 13 residues. Germline trimming cut 5 bases from V and 3 bases from J; bases unmatched to any gene: 4. Germline-derived CDR1 and CDR2 are MRHNA and SNTAGT.